This TCR beta chain was sequenced for a study of monozygotic twins with inflammatory bowel disease. Using the 5' RACE reads, TCRdb records one entry per CDR3 protein without DNA. The table for this sample gives roughly 90,000 distinct CDR3 sequences. CDR3 size: 14 residues. Germline CDR1 and CDR2: KGHSH and LQKENI. This TCR came from a human donor with ulcerative colitis or Crohn's disease, or a healthy co-twin of an affected twin (not recorded which). Specimen: blood. The chain couples TRBV18 to TRBJ1-2; TCRdb selects TRBD1, and the lack of DNA leaves this call unchecked. CDR3 region: CASSPESGGDGYTF.